A single sample gave rise to the 2 T cell receptor beta chains below, sequenced in a study of PD-L1 blockade in urothelial cancer (dated 2017 in TCRdb). The time point label here, explained by the study, means: pretreatment peripheral blood. The library came from the immunoSEQ multiplex PCR assay. Imported from immuneACCESS, the table was reduced by TCRdb to in-frame sequences with V and J called. These copies leave out some clones; in studies compared against another copy, an unresolved V gene accounts for under half, and the cause of the remainder is not known. This sample gives roughly 50,000 clones in total; around 72% of them show up just once. Approximately 4% of the sample belongs to the ten largest clones. The sequencing here drew on PBMCs, taken around atezolizumab (anti-PD-L1) treatment. Receptors originate from a man aged 70-80 years with urothelial cancer.

Only one count was recorded for this clone. The J gene is TRBJ2-2, the V gene TRBV7-3, with D unclear. CDR1 and CDR2 (germline): SGHTA, FQGTGA. This CDR3 has 15 amino acids. V was cut by 1 base and J by 3 bases, with 9 bases left in between. The CDR3 DNA reads as TGTGCCAGCAGCTTAAGCGTAACAGACACCGGGGAGCTGTTTTTT. It specifies CASSLSVTDTGELFF.

The V call is TRBV2, the J call TRBJ1-1; 9 bases map to TRBD1. The CDR3 is made up of 15 amino acids. V was clipped by 6 bases and J by 5 bases; unmatched bases: 10. Germline assignment: CDR1 SNHLY and CDR2 FYNNEI. DNA of the CDR3: TGTGCCAGCAGCGCACAGGGGGCTGGGGGTACTGAAGCTTTCTTT. Amino acids: CASSAQGAGGTEAFF. The full variable domain, in which reference TRBV2 and TRBJ1-1 provide the parts outside the CDR3, is EPEVTQTPSHQVTQMGQEVILRCVPISNHLYFYWYRQILGQKVEFLVSFYNNEISEKSEIFDDQFSVERPDGSNFTLKIRSTKLEDSAMYFCASSAQGAGGTEAFFGQGTRLTVV.